This T cell receptor (beta chain) was found in a study of blood T cell repertoires in COVID-19 (dated by TCRdb to 2020 to 2021). Background on the whole study: Samples from collaborators originated in the United States, Italy and Spain and spanned both the acute and convalescent phases of COVID-19. The prospective study material was composed of cDNA or gDNA derived from T cells, B-cell-depleted T cells, or PBMCs. Deeply sampled blood TCRbeta repertoires from subjects exposed to, actively infected with, or recovered from COVID-19 were included in the dataset. The repertoires were released in a freely available public database meant as a resource for research on the immune response to SARS-CoV-2. The samples were drawn from the first 160 participants of the ongoing ImmuneRACE study and from more than 1,000 subjects provided by 6 global collaborators. Sample metadata almost always included a de-identified subject ID, COVID-19 status, age in years and sex. Where available, HLA class I and class II types were taken from metadata supplied by the sample provider and were not determined by assay-based typing. Overall study results and their limits: The amount of clinical and demographic metadata varied by source and participant and was provided uncurated.

The CDR3 numbers 14 residues from cysteine through phenylalanine. The entry retains the CDR3 DNA only, 42 bases that are in frame from base 1. Via the germline V gene (reference sequence), CDR1 is GTSNPN and CDR2 SVGIG. V lost 8 bases and J lost 5 bases; the stretch between them is 18 bases long. The immunoSEQ Assay, a bias-controlled multiplex PCR, was used to amplify TCRbeta CDR3 regions from genomic DNA. In the authors' own workflow: The number of nucleated cells in each sample was estimated from the amplification of reference gene primers within the assay. To quantify the absolute abundance of each unique TCRbeta CDR3 rearrangement, sequence reads were collapsed and filtered. Productive Simpson clonality was computed per sample as the square root of Simpson's diversity index over productive rearrangements. The table comes from immuneACCESS by way of TCRdb, which keeps in-frame sequences with V and J called. Part of the clones is missing from these tables; in studies checked, under half for an unresolved V gene and the rest for unknown reasons. V and J calls and clone size come straight from that table; D and trimming were deduced from the DNA. This sample comprises 130,000 to 150,000 clones, 85% of them detected only once. 6.2% of the sample comes from the top ten.

Participants in the prospective study were aged about 18 to 89 years, lived in more than 20 United States geographic areas, and enrolled through a virtual design. In the prospective study, cohorts were assigned on the basis of participant-reported clinical history obtained from a screening survey and a study questionnaire. For ImmuneRACE Cohort 3, a participant was defined as recovered based on two consecutive negative NP/OP PCR tests, clearance by a healthcare professional, or resolution of symptoms. Mobile phlebotomists in the prospective study collected whole blood, serum and a nasopharyngeal or oropharyngeal swab from every participant. Over a roughly 2-month period, participants in the prospective study had the option of providing additional blood draws and questionnaires. Before DNA extraction, prospective study blood samples were shipped either frozen or at room temperature. As concerns this clone: Its antigen has not been determined. Per-base qualities were not stored, and no clone one base away is much larger.

Sequenced: PBMCs or T cells enriched from blood (not recorded which). The chain is assembled from TRBV30 and TRBJ1-4, with TRBD1 as a weak D call on 6 bases. The source of this sequence is a woman aged 40 to 50 who had recovered from COVID-19. CDR3 reads: CASNLDRLNEKLFF. The nucleotide sequence reads TGTGCCAGCAACCTAGACAGGCTCAATGAAAAACTGTTTTTT.